Listed here are 28 T cell receptor beta chains from one sample, sequenced in a study of graft-versus-host responses after intestinal transplantation. The data were produced by immunoSEQ multiplex PCR, yet TCRdb's version contains in-frame clones alone and is incomplete. The data show roughly 99,000 clones, about 82% seen once. Sequences were derived from PBMCs, sampled 255 days after intestinal transplant. The receptors stem from a human patient who received an intestinal transplant, so some T cells may come from the graft donor.

This chain joins TRBV7-9 and TRBJ2-7, with 9 bases aligning to TRBD1. The CDR3 sequence is 15 residues long. The V and J ends lost 5 bases and 4 bases, in that order; junction bases with no gene match: 9. CDR1 is SEHNR and CDR2 is FQNEAQ in the germline V gene (reference sequence). CDR3: CASSHARDRAYEQYF. Written as DNA, the CDR3 is TGTGCCAGCAGCCACGCCCGGGACAGGGCGTACGAGCAGTACTTC.

This clone was picked up a small number of times. The V gene is TRBV5-1, the J gene TRBJ2-2; perhaps TRBD2 as D (6 bases). The CDR3 is 14 residues long. Trimming took 5 bases from V and 4 from J, leaving 12 bases between them. Germline V gene sequence: CDR1 SGHRS, CDR2 YFSETQ. The CDR3 loop is CASSFGGATGELFF. Here the CDR3 DNA reads TGCGCCAGCAGTTTCGGCGGGGCCACCGGGGAGCTGTTTTTT.

This chain links TRBV18 with TRBJ1-3; D possibly corresponds to TRBD1 (5 bases). In germline, CDR1 is KGHSH, CDR2 LQKENI. V was trimmed by 2 bases and J by 2 bases, leaving 13 bases between them. CDR3 length: 16 residues. CDR3 in DNA: TGTGCCAGCTCACCATCGGCAGGGAACACTGGAAACACCATATATTTT. Protein: CASSPSAGNTGNTIYF.

This chain joins TRBV29-1 and TRBJ2-3; 7 bases line up with TRBD1. The J segment lost 6 bases and the V segment lost 4 bases, leaving 13 bases of the junction unmatched. The CDR3 extends over 15 amino acids. Germline lookup yields CDR1 SQVTM and CDR2 ANQGSEA. CDR3 DNA: TGCAGCGTTGGGCCCTCAGGGGGTAGGGGGGATACGCAGTATTTT. Its protein product is CSVGPSGGRGDTQYF.

This clone was detected only once. The V gene is TRBV28, the J gene TRBJ1-1, with unresolved D. Deletions cut 3 bases from V and 0 bases from J, with 11 bases between. CDR1 and CDR2 from the germline V gene are MDHEN and SYDVKM. This CDR3 is 15 amino acids long. CDR3 coding DNA: TGTGCCAGCAGTTTTTCGGAGAGATTGAACACTGAAGCTTTCTTT. It translates to CASSFSERLNTEAFF.

This chain joins TRBV9 and TRBJ1-1; TRBD1 is a possible D gene (5 bases). Per the germline V gene, CDR1 is SGDLS and CDR2 is YYNGEE. The CDR3 runs 14 residues. Trimming pared 0 bases from V and 5 bases from J, leaving 11 bases between. The CDR3 bases are TGTGCCAGCAGCGTAGGAGGGGTTGGGACTGAAGCTTTCTTT. This codes for CASSVGGVGTEAFF.

The J gene is TRBJ1-5, the V gene TRBV28; no firm D call. CDR3 length: 16 residues. Germline loops: CDR1 MDHEN, CDR2 SYDVKM. The ends were cut back, 3 bases at V and 1 base at J, with 13 bases in the middle. CDR3 protein: CASSFYRPGSNQPQHF. CDR3 nucleotides: TGTGCCAGCAGTTTTTATCGGCCGGGGAGCAATCAGCCCCAGCATTTT.

This clone appeared a single time. V and J are TRBV15 and TRBJ2-1, with a tentative D call TRBD1 (6 bases). Germline-derived CDR1 and CDR2 are LNHNV and YYDKDF (reference sequence). This CDR3 has 14 residues. V lost 5 bases and J 7 bases, leaving 15 bases between the germline ends. The CDR3 DNA reads as TGTGCCACCAGCCGACCGGGACAAGGGAATGAGCAGTTCTTC. This translates into CATSRPGQGNEQFF.

The CDR3 coding sequence is TGTGCCAGCAGCCTACCCGGGACAGGAGGCGCGAACACTGAAGCTTTCTTT. Its protein is CASSLPGTGGANTEAFF. The chain couples TRBV11-1 to TRBJ1-1, with 8 positions matching TRBD1. The CDR3 totals 17 residues. Germline CDR1 reads SGHAT; CDR2 reads FQDESV (reference sequence). V shed 5 bases and J 1 base; nucleotides not matched to a gene: 12. The full variable domain, in which reference TRBV11-1 and TRBJ1-1 provide the parts outside the CDR3, is EAEVAQSPRYKITEKSQAVAFWCDPISGHATLYWYRQILGQGPELLVQFQDESVVDDSQLPKDRFSAERLKGVDSTLKIQPAELGDSAMYLCASSLPGTGGANTEAFFGQGTRLTVV.

V and J are TRBV6-1 and TRBJ1-1, with unresolved D. Trimming took off 8 bases at V and 4 bases at J, with 14 bases between the two ends. The germline gives CDR1 MNHNS, CDR2 SASEGT. The CDR3 has 13 residues. CDR3 in DNA: TGTGCCAGCGGGATTGTTCTCGGCACTGAAGCTTTCTTT. It yields the protein CASGIVLGTEAFF.

The chain has TRBV5-1 and TRBJ2-1, with D perhaps TRBD1 (6 bases). Germline lookup yields CDR1 SGHRS and CDR2 YFSETQ. This CDR3 has 15 amino acids. Trimming removed 0 bases from V and 8 bases from J, with 15 bases in between. CDR3 residues: CASSLVRGSNDEQFF. CDR3 nucleotides: TGCGCCAGCAGCTTGGTTAGGGGGAGTAACGATGAGCAGTTCTTC.

CDR3 amino acids: CASSPKRTFYGYTF. CDR3 bases: TGTGCCAGCTCACCGAAACGGACGTTCTATGGCTACACCTTC. V and J are TRBV18 and TRBJ1-2; D is ambiguous. The V gene lost 3 bases and the J gene lost 4 bases, with 12 bases spanning the gap. Per germline, CDR1 KGHSH and CDR2 LQKENI. This CDR3 has 14 residues.

The J gene is TRBJ2-5, the V gene TRBV11-2; a possible D gene is TRBD1 (6 bases). The ends were cut back, 4 bases at V and 2 bases at J, with 14 bases in the middle. The CDR3 spans 15 residues. CDR1 is SGHAT and CDR2 is FQNNGV in the germline V gene. For the CDR3, the DNA is TGTGCCAGCAGCTGGCGGCGGACAGCGCAAGAGACCCAGTACTTC. Amino acid sequence: CASSWRRTAQETQYF.

The rearrangement uses TRBV7-3 and TRBJ1-1; a possible D gene is TRBD1 (6 bases). This CDR3 is built from 13 residues. Germline CDR1 and CDR2: SGHTA and FQGTGA. Trimming took off 3 bases at V and 8 bases at J, with 13 bases between the two ends. CDR3 DNA: TGTGCCAGCAGCTTTTACGACAGGACCGAAGCTTTCTTT. This translates into CASSFYDRTEAFF.

V and J are TRBV15 and TRBJ2-2; unclear D gene. The length of the CDR3 is 14 residues. Trimming removed 0 bases at V and 5 bases at J, with 7 bases between. CDR1 is LNHNV, CDR2 YYDKDF, per germline (reference sequence). The CDR3 protein is CATSRDRITGELFF. The CDR3 coding sequence is TGTGCCACCAGCAGAGACAGAATTACCGGGGAGCTGTTTTTT.

This clone was observed a handful of times. The genes are TRBV7-9 and TRBJ2-7; 7 bases are shared with TRBD2. V lost 7 bases, J lost 3 bases, and 3 bases stayed unmatched. This CDR3 is 12 amino acids long. Germline lookup yields CDR1 SEHNR and CDR2 FQNEAQ (reference sequence). For the CDR3, the DNA is TGTGCCAGCACGTCGGGGGGCTACGAGCAGTACTTC. Protein: CASTSGGYEQYF.

This rearrangement joins TRBV7-2 to TRBJ2-2, with TRBD2 as a possible D gene (6 bases). Germline V gives CDR1 SGHTA, CDR2 FQGNSA. V dropped 5 bases and J dropped 4 bases, with 20 bases sitting between them. CDR3 length: 17 amino acids. The CDR3 coding sequence is TGTGCCAGCAGCAGCCCGCGGAGGGTCGCGGCCACCGGGGAGCTGTTTTTT. Amino acid sequence: CASSSPRRVAATGELFF.

The chain employs TRBV9 and TRBJ2-1, with 9 bases matching TRBD1. The CDR3 sequence is 15 residues long. The J segment lost 8 bases and the V segment lost 0 bases, leaving 6 bases of the junction unmatched. Germline lookup yields CDR1 SGDLS and CDR2 YYNGEE. This CDR3 is CASSVGTTGGDEQFF. CDR3 DNA: TGTGCCAGCAGCGTAGGGACCACAGGGGGCGATGAGCAGTTCTTC. Full variable domain (outside the CDR3, taken from reference TRBV9 and TRBJ2-1): DSGVTQTPKHLITATGQRVTLRCSPRSGDLSVYWYQQSLDQGLQFLIQYYNGEERAKGNILERFSAQQFPDLHSELNLSSLELGDSALYFCASSVGTTGGDEQFFGPGTRLTVL.

The chain combines TRBV19 with TRBJ2-1; TRBD2 matches 10 bases. With 0 bases clipped from V and 8 bases from J, the junction kept 10 bases outside the gene matches. The CDR3 runs to 17 residues. Germline V gene lookup returns CDR1 LNHDA and CDR2 SQIVND (reference sequence). The CDR3 DNA is TGTGCCAGTAGTATAGAATTCAGGGCTAGCGGGAGTCATGAGCAGTTCTTC. Amino acid sequence: CASSIEFRASGSHEQFF.

The chain has TRBV29-1 and TRBJ2-7; 7 bases line up with TRBD1. This CDR3 has 12 residues. CDR1 is SQVTM, CDR2 ANQGSEA, per germline. V was pared by 7 bases and J by 0 bases, with 3 bases of the junction left unmatched. Here the CDR3 reads CSGRDSSYEQYF. In DNA form, the CDR3 reads TGCAGCGGCCGGGACAGCTCCTACGAGCAGTACTTC.

This clone has only one observation. This sequence joins TRBV28 and TRBJ1-6; a possible D gene is TRBD1 (6 bases). CDR3 size: 14 residues. Trimming removed 6 bases from V and 9 bases from J, with 15 bases in between. CDR1 and CDR2 (germline): MDHEN, SYDVKM. CDR3 nucleotides: TGTGCCAGCAGCAAGAGGGGGTCGCGTTCACCCCTCCACTTT. Protein: CASSKRGSRSPLHF. Full variable domain (remainder filled in from reference TRBV28 and TRBJ1-6): DVKVTQSSRYLVKRTGEKVFLECVQDMDHENMFWYRQDPGLGLRLIYFSYDVKMKEKGDIPEGYSVSREKKERFSLILESASTNQTSMYLCASSKRGSRSPLHFGNGTRLTVT.

This chain's CDR3 is CASSSRTQNTEAFF. CDR3 sequence (DNA): TGTGCCAGCAGCTCAAGGACACAGAACACTGAAGCTTTCTTT. The rearrangement uses TRBV7-9 and TRBJ1-1, with a weak D call TRBD1 (5 bases). Trimming removed 4 bases at V and 1 base at J, with 10 bases between. From germline, CDR1 is SEHNR and CDR2 FQNEAQ (reference sequence). The CDR3 consists of 14 residues.

The chain carries TRBV4-1 and TRBJ1-1; 8 nucleotides line up with TRBD1. Trimming took 0 bases from V and 6 from J; bases not matched to a gene: 6. The CDR3 has 15 residues. In germline, CDR1 is MGHRA, CDR2 YSYEKL. The chain's CDR3 is CASSQEQDRDPEAFF. CDR3 bases: TGCGCCAGCAGCCAAGAACAGGACAGGGACCCTGAAGCTTTCTTT.

The chain couples TRBV12-5 to TRBJ1-2, with D maybe TRBD1 (6 bases). Trimming pared 7 bases from V and 4 bases from J, leaving 13 bases between. This CDR3 comprises 13 residues. Germline CDR1 reads LGHNT; CDR2 reads FRNRAP. CDR3 nucleotide sequence: TGTGCTAGTGCCCCCACAGGGTCCTATGGCTACACCTTC. It codes for CASAPTGSYGYTF.

The chain combines TRBV15 with TRBJ2-3; 9 nucleotides match TRBD1. The CDR3 totals 13 residues. The trim removed 8 bases at V and 5 bases at J, leaving 5 bases unmatched. Germline V gene data show CDR1 as LNHNV and CDR2 as YYDKDF (reference sequence). The CDR3 DNA follows: TGTGCCACCTTACAGGGGGCCGGAGATACGCAGTATTTT. Translated, it gives CATLQGAGDTQYF.

The chain joins TRBV7-6 to TRBJ2-1, with 11 bases lining up with TRBD2. The V segment lost 4 bases and the J segment 7 bases; nucleotides outside the gene matches: 6. This CDR3 is 15 amino acids long. Germline CDR1 and CDR2: SGHVS and FNYEAQ. The CDR3 region is CASSSIAGGGNEQFF. CDR3 sequence (DNA): TGTGCCAGCAGCTCTATAGCGGGAGGGGGGAATGAGCAGTTCTTC.

This chain uses TRBV6-5 with TRBJ1-2, with D unclear. The germline gives CDR1 MNHEY, CDR2 SVGAGI. This CDR3 has 13 residues. V lost 4 bases to trimming and J lost 5 bases, with 11 bases between them. The CDR3 sequence is CASSWSVWYGYTF. CDR3 in DNA: TGTGCCAGCAGTTGGTCGGTCTGGTATGGCTACACCTTC.

The J gene is TRBJ1-2, the V gene TRBV19; weak D call: TRBD1 (6 bases). The CDR3 loop spans 15 amino acids. CDR1 and CDR2 (germline): LNHDA, SQIVND (reference sequence). With 3 bases removed from V and 4 bases from J, the gap between germline ends came to 15 bases. The CDR3 protein is CASSILGTNPYGYTF. CDR3 in DNA: TGTGCCAGTAGTATTCTCGGGACAAACCCCTATGGCTACACCTTC.